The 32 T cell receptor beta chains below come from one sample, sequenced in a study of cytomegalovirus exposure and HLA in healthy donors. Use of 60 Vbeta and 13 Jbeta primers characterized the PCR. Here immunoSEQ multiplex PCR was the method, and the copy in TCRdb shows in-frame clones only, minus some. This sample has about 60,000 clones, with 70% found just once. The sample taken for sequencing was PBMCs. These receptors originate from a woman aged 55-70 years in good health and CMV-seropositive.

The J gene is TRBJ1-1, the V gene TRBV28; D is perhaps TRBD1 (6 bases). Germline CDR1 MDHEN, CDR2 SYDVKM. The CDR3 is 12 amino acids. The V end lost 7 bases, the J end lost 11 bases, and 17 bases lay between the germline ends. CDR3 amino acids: CASTLPRGRAFF. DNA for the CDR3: TGTGCCAGCACCCTACCCAGGGGAAGGGCTTTCTTT. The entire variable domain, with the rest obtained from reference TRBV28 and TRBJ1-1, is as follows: DVKVTQSSRYLVKRTGEKVFLECVQDMDHENMFWYRQDPGLGLRLIYFSYDVKMKEKGDIPEGYSVSREKKERFSLILESASTNQTSMYLCASTLPRGRAFFGQGTRLTVV.

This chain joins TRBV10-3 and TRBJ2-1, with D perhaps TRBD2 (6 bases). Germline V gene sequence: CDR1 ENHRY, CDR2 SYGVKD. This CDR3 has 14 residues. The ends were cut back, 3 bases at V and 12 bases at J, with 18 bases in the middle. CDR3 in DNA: TGTGCCATCAGTGAATTAGCGGACCCAGTCGGGCAGTTCTTC. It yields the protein CAISELADPVGQFF.

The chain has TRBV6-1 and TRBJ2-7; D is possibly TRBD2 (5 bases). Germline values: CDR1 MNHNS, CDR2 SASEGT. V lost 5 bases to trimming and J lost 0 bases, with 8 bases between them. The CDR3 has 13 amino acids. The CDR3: CASSRTPSYEQYF. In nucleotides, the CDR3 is TGTGCCAGCAGTCGGACTCCCTCCTACGAGCAGTACTTC.

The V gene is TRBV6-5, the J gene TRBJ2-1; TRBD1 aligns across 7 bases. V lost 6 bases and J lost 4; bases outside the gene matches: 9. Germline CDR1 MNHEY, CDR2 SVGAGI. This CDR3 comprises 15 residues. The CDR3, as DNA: TGTGCCAGCAGGTGGATCTCGGGACAGTACAATGAGCAGTTCTTC. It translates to CASRWISGQYNEQFF.

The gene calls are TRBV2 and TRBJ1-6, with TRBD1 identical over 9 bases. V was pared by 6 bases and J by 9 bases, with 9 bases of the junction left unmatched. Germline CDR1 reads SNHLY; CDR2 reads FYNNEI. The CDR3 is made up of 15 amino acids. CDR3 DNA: TGTGCCAGCAGATCCCAAACGGGACAGGGTTCACCCCTCCACTTT. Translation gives CASRSQTGQGSPLHF.

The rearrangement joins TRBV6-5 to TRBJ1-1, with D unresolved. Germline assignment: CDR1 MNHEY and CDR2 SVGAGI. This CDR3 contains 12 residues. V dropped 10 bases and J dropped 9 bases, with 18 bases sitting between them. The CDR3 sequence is CATLSDTAKAFF. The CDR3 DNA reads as TGTGCCACTCTAAGTGACACTGCCAAAGCTTTCTTT.

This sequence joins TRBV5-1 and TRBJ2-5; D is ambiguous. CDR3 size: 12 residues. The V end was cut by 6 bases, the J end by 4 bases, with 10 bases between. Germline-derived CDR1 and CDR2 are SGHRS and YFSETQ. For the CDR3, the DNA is TGCGCCAGCAACGACGGGTTAGAGACCCAGTACTTC. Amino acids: CASNDGLETQYF.

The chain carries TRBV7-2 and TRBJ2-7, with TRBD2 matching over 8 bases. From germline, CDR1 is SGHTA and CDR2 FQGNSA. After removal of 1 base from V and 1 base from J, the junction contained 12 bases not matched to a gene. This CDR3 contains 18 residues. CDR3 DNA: TGTGCCAGCAGCTTAGGGCCAGCGGGGGACGCTAGGTCCTACGAGCAGTACTTC. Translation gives CASSLGPAGDARSYEQYF. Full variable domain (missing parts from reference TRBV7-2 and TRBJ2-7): GAGVSQSPSNKVTEKGKDVELRCDPISGHTALYWYRQSLGQGLEFLIYFQGNSAPDKSGLPSDRFSAERTGGSVSTLTIQRTQQEDSAVYLCASSLGPAGDARSYEQYFGPGTRLTVT.

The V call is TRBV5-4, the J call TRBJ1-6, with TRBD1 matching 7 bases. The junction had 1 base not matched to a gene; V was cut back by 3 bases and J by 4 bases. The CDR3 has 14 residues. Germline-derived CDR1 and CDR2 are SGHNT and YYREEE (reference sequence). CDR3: CASSSDRYNSPLHF. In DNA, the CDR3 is TGTGCCAGCAGCTCGGACAGGTATAATTCACCCCTCCACTTT.

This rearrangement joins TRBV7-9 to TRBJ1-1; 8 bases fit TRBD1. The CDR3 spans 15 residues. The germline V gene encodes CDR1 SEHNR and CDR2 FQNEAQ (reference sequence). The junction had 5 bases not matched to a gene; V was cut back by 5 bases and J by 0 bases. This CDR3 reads CASSITGGVNTEAFF. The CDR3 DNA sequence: TGTGCCAGCAGCATAACAGGGGGAGTGAACACTGAAGCTTTCTTT.

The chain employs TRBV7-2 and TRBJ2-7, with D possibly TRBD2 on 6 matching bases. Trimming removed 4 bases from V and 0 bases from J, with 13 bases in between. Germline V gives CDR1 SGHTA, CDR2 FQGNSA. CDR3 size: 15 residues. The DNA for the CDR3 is TGTGCCAGCAGCTCAAACGGCGGGGACTCCTACGAGCAGTACTTC. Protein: CASSSNGGDSYEQYF.

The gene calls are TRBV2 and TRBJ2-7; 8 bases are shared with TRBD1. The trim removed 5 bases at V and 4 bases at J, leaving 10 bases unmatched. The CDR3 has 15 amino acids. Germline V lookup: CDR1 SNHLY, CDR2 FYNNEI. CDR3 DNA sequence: TGTGCCAGCAGTTATCCTCGGACAGGGATATACGAGCAGTACTTC. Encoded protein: CASSYPRTGIYEQYF.

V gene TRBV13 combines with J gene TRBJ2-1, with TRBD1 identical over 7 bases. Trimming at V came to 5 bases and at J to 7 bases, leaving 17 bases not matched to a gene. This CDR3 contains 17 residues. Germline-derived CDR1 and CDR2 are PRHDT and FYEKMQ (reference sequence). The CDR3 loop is CASSPSTGYELGNEQFF. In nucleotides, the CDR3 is TGTGCCAGCAGCCCCTCGACAGGGTATGAATTGGGGAATGAGCAGTTCTTC.

The CDR3 spells CASSLLGGSGDTQYF. DNA for the CDR3: TGTGCCAGCAGCCTGCTGGGGGGGTCGGGGGATACGCAGTATTTT. The rearrangement joins TRBV11-3 to TRBJ2-3; 7 bases line up with TRBD2. In germline, CDR1 is SGHNT, CDR2 YENEEA. This CDR3 contains 15 residues. V lost 5 bases to trimming and J lost 6 bases; unmatched junction nucleotides: 11.

The CDR3: CASSLGVGRDYEQYF. In nucleotides, the CDR3 is TGTGCCAGCAGCTTAGGAGTGGGCAGGGACTACGAGCAGTACTTC. This chain joins TRBV11-3 and TRBJ2-5, with D possibly matching TRBD1 (5 bases). TRBJ2-7 matches the DNA end more closely, so the J call is doubtful. Germline CDR1 and CDR2: SGHNT and YENEEA. This CDR3 comprises 15 residues.

The CDR3, as DNA: TGCGCCAGCAGACGGGACAGGGGCCAAGAGACCCAGTACTTC. This translates into CASRRDRGQETQYF. The chain is built from TRBV4-3 and TRBJ2-5; 10 bases fit TRBD1. The CDR3 is made up of 14 amino acids. Trimming took 6 bases from V and 1 from J; bases not matched to a gene: 2. Looked up from germline, CDR1 is LGHNA and CDR2 is YSLEER.

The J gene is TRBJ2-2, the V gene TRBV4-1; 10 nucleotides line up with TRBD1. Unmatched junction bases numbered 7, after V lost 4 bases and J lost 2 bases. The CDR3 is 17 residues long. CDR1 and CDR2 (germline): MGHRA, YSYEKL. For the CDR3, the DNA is TGCGCCAGCAGCCGGACCGGGACAGGGGTCAACACCGGGGAGCTGTTTTTT. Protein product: CASSRTGTGVNTGELFF.

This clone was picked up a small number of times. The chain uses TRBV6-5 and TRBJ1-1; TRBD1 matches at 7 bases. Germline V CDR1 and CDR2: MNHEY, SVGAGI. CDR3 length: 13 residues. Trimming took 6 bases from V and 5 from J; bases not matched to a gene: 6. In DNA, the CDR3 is TGTGCCAGCAGCCGACAGGGACAAACTGAAGCTTTCTTT. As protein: CASSRQGQTEAFF.

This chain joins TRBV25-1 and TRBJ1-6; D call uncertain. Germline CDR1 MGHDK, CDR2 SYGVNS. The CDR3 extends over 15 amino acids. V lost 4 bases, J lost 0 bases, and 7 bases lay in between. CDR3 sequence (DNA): TGTGCCAGCAGTGGTCAGGTCTCCTATAATTCACCCCTCCACTTT. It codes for CASSGQVSYNSPLHF. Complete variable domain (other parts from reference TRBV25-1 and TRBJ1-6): EADIYQTPRYLVIGTGKKITLECSQTMGHDKMYWYQQDPGMELHLIHYSYGVNSTEKGDLSSESTVSRIRTEHFPLTLESARPSHTSQYLCASSGQVSYNSPLHFGNGTRLTVT.

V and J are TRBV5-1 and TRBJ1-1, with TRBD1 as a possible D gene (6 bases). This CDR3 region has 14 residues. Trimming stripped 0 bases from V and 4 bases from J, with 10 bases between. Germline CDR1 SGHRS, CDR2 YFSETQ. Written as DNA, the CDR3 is TGCGCCAGCAGCTTGGGACAGGCGGGCACTGAAGCTTTCTTT. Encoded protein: CASSLGQAGTEAFF.

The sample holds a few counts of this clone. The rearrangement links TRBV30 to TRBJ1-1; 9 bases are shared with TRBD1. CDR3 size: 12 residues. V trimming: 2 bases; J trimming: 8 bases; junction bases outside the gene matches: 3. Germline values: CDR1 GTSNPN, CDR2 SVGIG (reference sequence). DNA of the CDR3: TGTGCCTGGAGTAAAGGACAGGGGGAAGCTTTCTTT. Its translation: CAWSKGQGEAFF.

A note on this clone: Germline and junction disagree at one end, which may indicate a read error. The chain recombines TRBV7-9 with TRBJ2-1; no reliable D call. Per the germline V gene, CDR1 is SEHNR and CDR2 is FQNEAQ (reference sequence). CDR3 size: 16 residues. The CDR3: CSSSLDLGSSYNEQFF. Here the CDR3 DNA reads TGTTCCAGCAGCTTAGATCTGGGCAGCTCCTACAATGAGCAGTTCTTC.

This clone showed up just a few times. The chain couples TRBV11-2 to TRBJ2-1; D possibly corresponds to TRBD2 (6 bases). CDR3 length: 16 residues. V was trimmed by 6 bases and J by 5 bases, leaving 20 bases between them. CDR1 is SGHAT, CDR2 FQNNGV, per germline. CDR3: CASRKPGLKPNNEQFF. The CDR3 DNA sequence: TGTGCCAGCAGGAAACCGGGACTTAAACCAAACAATGAGCAGTTCTTC. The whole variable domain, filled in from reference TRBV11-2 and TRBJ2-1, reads EAGVAQSPRYKIIEKRQSVAFWCNPISGHATLYWYQQILGQGPKLLIQFQNNGVVDDSQLPKDRFSAERLKGVDSTLKIQPAKLEDSAVYLCASRKPGLKPNNEQFFGPGTRLTVL.

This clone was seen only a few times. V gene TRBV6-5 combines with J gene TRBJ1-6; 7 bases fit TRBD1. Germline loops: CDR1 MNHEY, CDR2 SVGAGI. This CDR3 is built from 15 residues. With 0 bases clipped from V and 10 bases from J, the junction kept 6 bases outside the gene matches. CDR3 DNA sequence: TGTGCCAGCAGTTACTCGACACAGGGGAGATCACCCCTCCACTTT. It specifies CASSYSTQGRSPLHF.

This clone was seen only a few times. CDR3 sequence reads: CASRQGRNTEAFF. The CDR3 DNA reads as TGCGCCAGCAGACAGGGGCGGAACACTGAAGCTTTCTTT. The chain employs TRBV4-3 and TRBJ1-1; the match to TRBD1 covers 7 bases. The CDR3 sequence is 13 residues long. The trim removed 6 bases at V and 1 base at J, leaving 2 bases unmatched. Germline V gene lookup returns CDR1 LGHNA and CDR2 YSLEER.

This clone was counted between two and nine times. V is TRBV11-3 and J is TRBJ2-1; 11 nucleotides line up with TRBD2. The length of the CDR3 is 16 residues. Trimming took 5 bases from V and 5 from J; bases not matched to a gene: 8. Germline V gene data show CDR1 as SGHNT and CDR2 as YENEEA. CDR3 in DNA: TGTGCCAGCAGCATACCCGGGACTAGCGGTAACAATGAGCAGTTCTTC. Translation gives CASSIPGTSGNNEQFF.

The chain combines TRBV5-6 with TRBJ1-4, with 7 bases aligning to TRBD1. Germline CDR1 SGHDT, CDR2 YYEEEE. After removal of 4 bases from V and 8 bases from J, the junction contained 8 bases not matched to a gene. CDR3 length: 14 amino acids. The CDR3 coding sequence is TGTGCCAGCAGCCGGGACAGTCTTTGGGAAAAACTGTTTTTT. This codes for CASSRDSLWEKLFF. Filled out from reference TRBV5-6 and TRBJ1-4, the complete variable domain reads DAGVTQSPTHLIKTRGQQVTLRCSPKSGHDTVSWYQQALGQGPQFIFQYYEEEERQRGNFPDRFSGHQFPNYSSELNVNALLLGDSALYLCASSRDSLWEKLFFGSGTQLSVL.

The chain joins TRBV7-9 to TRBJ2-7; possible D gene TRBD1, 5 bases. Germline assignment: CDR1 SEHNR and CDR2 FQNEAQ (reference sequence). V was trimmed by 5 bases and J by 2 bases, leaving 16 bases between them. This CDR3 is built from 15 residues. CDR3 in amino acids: CASSGREFLPYEQYF. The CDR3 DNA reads TGTGCCAGCAGCGGCAGGGAATTCCTCCCCTACGAGCAGTACTTC. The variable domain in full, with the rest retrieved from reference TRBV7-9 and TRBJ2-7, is DTGVSQNPRHKITKRGQNVTFRCDPISEHNRLYWYRQTLGQGPEFLTYFQNEAQLEKSRLLSDRFSAERPKGSFSTLEIQRTEQGDSAMYLCASSGREFLPYEQYFGPGTRLTVT.

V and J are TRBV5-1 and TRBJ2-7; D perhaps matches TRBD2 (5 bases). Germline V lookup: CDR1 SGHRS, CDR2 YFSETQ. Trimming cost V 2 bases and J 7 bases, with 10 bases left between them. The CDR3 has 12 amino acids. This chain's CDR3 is CASSLLGWEQYF. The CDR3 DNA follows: TGCGCCAGCAGCTTACTAGGTTGGGAGCAGTACTTC.

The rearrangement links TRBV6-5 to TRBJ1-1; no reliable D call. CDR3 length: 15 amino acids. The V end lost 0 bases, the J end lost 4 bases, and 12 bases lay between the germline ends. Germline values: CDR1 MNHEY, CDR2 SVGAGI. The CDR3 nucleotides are TGTGCCAGCAGTTACTCCCAAGCGAGCGGCACTGAAGCTTTCTTT. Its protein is CASSYSQASGTEAFF.

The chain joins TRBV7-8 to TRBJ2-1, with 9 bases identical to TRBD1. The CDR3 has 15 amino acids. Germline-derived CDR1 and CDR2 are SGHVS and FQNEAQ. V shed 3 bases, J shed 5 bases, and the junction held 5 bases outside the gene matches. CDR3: CASSFDRGKNNEQFF. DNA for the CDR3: TGTGCCAGCAGCTTTGACAGGGGGAAAAACAATGAGCAGTTCTTC.

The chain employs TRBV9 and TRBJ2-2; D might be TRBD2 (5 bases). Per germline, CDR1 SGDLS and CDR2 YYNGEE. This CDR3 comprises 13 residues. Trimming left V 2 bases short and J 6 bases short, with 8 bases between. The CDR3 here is CASSVGLSGELFF. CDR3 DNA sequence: TGTGCCAGCAGCGTTGGACTTTCCGGGGAGCTGTTTTTT. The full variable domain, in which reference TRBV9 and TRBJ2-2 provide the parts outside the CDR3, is DSGVTQTPKHLITATGQRVTLRCSPRSGDLSVYWYQQSLDQGLQFLIQYYNGEERAKGNILERFSAQQFPDLHSELNLSSLELGDSALYFCASSVGLSGELFFGEGSRLTVL.